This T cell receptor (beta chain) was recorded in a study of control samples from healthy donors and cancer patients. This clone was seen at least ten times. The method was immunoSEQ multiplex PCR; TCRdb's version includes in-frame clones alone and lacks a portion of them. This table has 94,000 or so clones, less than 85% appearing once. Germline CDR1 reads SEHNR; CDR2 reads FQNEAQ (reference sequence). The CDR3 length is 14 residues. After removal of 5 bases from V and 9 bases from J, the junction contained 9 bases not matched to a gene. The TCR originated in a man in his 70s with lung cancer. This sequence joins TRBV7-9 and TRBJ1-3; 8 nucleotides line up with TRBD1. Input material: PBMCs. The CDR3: CASSTGQGRVTIYF. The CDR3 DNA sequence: TGTGCCAGCAGCACTGGACAGGGCAGGGTCACCATATATTTT. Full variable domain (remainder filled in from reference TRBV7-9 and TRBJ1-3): DTGVSQNPRHKITKRGQNVTFRCDPISEHNRLYWYRQTLGQGPEFLTYFQNEAQLEKSRLLSDRFSAERPKGSFSTLEIQRTEQGDSAMYLCASSTGQGRVTIYFGEGSWLTVV.